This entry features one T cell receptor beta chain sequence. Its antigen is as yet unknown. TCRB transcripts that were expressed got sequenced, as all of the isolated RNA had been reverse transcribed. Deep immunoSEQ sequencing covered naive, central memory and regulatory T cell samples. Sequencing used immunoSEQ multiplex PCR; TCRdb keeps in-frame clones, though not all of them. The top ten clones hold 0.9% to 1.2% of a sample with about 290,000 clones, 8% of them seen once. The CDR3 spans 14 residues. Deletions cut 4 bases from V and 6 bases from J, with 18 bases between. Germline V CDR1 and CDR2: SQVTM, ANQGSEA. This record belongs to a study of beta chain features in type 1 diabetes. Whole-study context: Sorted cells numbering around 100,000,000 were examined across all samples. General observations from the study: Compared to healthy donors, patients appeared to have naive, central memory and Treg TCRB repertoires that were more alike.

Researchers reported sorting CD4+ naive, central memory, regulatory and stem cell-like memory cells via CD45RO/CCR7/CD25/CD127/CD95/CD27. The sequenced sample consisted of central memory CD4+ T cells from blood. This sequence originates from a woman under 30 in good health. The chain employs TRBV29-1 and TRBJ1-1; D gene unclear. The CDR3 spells CSVVPGSPNAEAFF. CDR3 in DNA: TGCAGCGTTGTCCCCGGTAGTCCAAACGCTGAAGCTTTCTTT.